These 20 T cell receptor beta chains share one sample of origin, sequenced in a study of human T cells and chemical hapten exposure. TCRdb ran MiXCR on the RACE reads and lists one entry per CDR3 protein. The table includes 300,000 to 350,000 distinct CDR3 sequences, around 6.9% detected once. Time point noted: patch test 1, 2 weeks after DPC sensitization. Documented treatment: therapeutic diphenylcyclopropenone sensitization with weekly scalp DPC. The input for sequencing was whole blood, taken in connection with sensitization to the hapten diphenylcyclopropenone (DPC). These receptors were obtained from a woman in her late teens or twenties with alopecia areata. Some clones in this sample may be carry-over from other donors' samples.

This chain links TRBV5-1 with TRBJ2-3, with D perhaps TRBD1 (6 bases). Trimming shortened V by 4 bases and J by 1 base, and 16 bases separated the two germline ends. The CDR3 consists of 16 residues. CDR1 and CDR2 (germline): SGHRS, YFSETQ. The DNA for the CDR3 is TGCGCCAGCAGCAGAACAGGGATGGGCGGCACAGATACGCAGTATTTT. It specifies CASSRTGMGGTDTQYF.

This clonotype was observed many times. This chain connects TRBV10-3 to TRBJ1-6; no firm D call. The length of the CDR3 is 13 residues. CDR1 and CDR2 (germline): ENHRY, SYGVKD. Trimming took 10 bases from V and 10 from J, leaving 17 bases between them. The CDR3 DNA follows: TGTGCCACCCGCCCGTCCTTGGGATCACCCCTCCACTTT. Protein sequence: CATRPSLGSPLHF.

This clonotype has a handful of counts. The rearrangement uses TRBV5-4 and TRBJ1-2; the D is unclear. This CDR3 has 12 residues. V gave up 4 bases and J gave up 6 bases, with 10 bases separating them. The germline V gene encodes CDR1 SGHNT and CDR2 YYREEE (reference sequence). The DNA of the CDR3 is TGTGCCAGCAGCCCGATAGAGAATGGCTACACCTTC. Amino acid sequence: CASSPIENGYTF.

Only a few counts were recorded for this clonotype. This chain joins TRBV6-5 and TRBJ2-7; possibly TRBD2 for D (5 bases). The CDR3 is 12 residues long. Germline loops: CDR1 MNHEY, CDR2 SVGAGI. Trimming took off 6 bases at V and 6 bases at J, with 12 bases between the two ends. The CDR3 protein is CASRGEPGEQYF. CDR3 DNA sequence: TGTGCCAGCAGGGGAGAGCCGGGCGAGCAGTACTTC.

This chain links TRBV20-1 with TRBJ1-4, with D perhaps TRBD1 (6 bases). The CDR3 extends over 12 amino acids. Germline lookup yields CDR1 DFQATT and CDR2 SNEGSKA (reference sequence). The ends were cut back, 3 bases at V and 8 bases at J, with 10 bases in the middle. As DNA, the CDR3 is TGCAGTGCTAGTCAGGGGAGAGAAAAACTGTTTTTT. Protein: CSASQGREKLFF.

This clonotype was recorded a few times. This sequence joins TRBV6-2 or TRBV6-3 and TRBJ1-1, with D perhaps TRBD1 (5 bases). V was cut by 2 bases and J by 3 bases, with 16 bases left in between. The germline V gene encodes CDR1 MNHEY and CDR2 SVGEGT. This CDR3 contains 16 residues. This CDR3 reads CASSYELRGLDTEAFF. The CDR3 DNA reads TGTGCCAGCAGTTACGAACTAAGGGGCCTAGACACTGAAGCTTTCTTT.

This clonotype came up a few times. The V and J genes are TRBV12-3 or TRBV12-4 and TRBJ2-3; 10 positions match TRBD2. This CDR3 comprises 16 residues. The J segment lost 0 bases and the V segment lost 6 bases, leaving 6 bases of the junction unmatched. The CDR3: CASRPASGRSTDTQYF. CDR3 coding DNA: TGTGCCAGCAGACCCGCTAGCGGGAGAAGCACAGATACGCAGTATTTT.

This clonotype was observed a few times. The chain uses TRBV20-1 and TRBJ1-1; 11 positions agree with TRBD1. The CDR3 length is 14 residues. V shed 6 bases, J shed 3 bases, and the junction held 6 bases outside the gene matches. Germline lookup yields CDR1 DFQATT and CDR2 SNEGSKA (reference sequence). The CDR3 nucleotides read TGCAGTGCAATACCGGGACAGGGGGACACTGAAGCTTTCTTT. Translating it yields CSAIPGQGDTEAFF.

This chain links TRBV6-1 with TRBJ1-5, with 7 bases identical to TRBD1. Germline CDR1 reads MNHNS; CDR2 reads SASEGT. There are 13 residues in the CDR3. After removal of 7 bases from V and 5 bases from J, the junction contained 5 bases not matched to a gene. The CDR3 reads CASIPTGDQPQHF. The CDR3 nucleotides read TGTGCCAGCATCCCAACAGGGGATCAGCCCCAGCATTTT.

A remark on this clonotype: An end of the junction differs from the germline gene, which may be a read error. The chain is built from TRBV7-3 and TRBJ2-4; a possible D gene is TRBD2 (5 bases). CDR3 length: 13 residues. Germline assignment: CDR1 SGHTA and CDR2 FQGTGA. The CDR3 sequence: CASSVDGKSIQYF. The DNA for the CDR3 is TGTGCCAGCAGCGTAGACGGGAAAAGCATTCAGTACTTC.

This clonotype was seen at least ten times. V is TRBV27 and J is TRBJ1-5; TRBD1 aligns across 8 bases. Germline CDR1 and CDR2: MNHEY and SMNVEV (reference sequence). The CDR3 extends over 13 amino acids. V was pared by 8 bases and J by 4 bases, with 4 bases of the junction left unmatched. The CDR3 here is CASRQGLNQPQHF. CDR3 bases: TGTGCCAGCCGACAGGGGCTAAATCAGCCCCAGCATTTT.

This clonotype was observed a few times. The chain is built from TRBV20-1 and TRBJ1-6; D may be TRBD1 (5 bases). V lost 0 bases to trimming and J lost 7 bases, with 13 bases between them. Germline V CDR1 and CDR2: DFQATT, SNEGSKA (reference sequence). CDR3 length: 15 residues. The CDR3 here is CSARDVAGRNSPLHF. DNA for the CDR3: TGCAGTGCTAGAGATGTCGCAGGGAGGAATTCACCCCTCCACTTT.

The rearrangement links TRBV12-3 or TRBV12-4 to TRBJ1-6, with D maybe TRBD1 (5 bases). CDR3 length: 11 amino acids. Trimming cost V 6 bases and J 9 bases, with 6 bases left between them. This CDR3 reads CASRRGSPLHF. DNA of the CDR3: TGTGCCAGCAGGAGGGGTTCACCCCTCCACTTT.

Only a few counts were recorded for this clonotype. The chain carries TRBV12-3 or TRBV12-4 and TRBJ1-4; tentative D call: TRBD1 (5 bases). The CDR3 has 14 amino acids. V was pared by 6 bases and J by 6 bases, with 14 bases between. CDR3 bases: TGTGCCAGCAGCCCTCGGGGCGTAGATGAAAAACTGTTTTTT. This encodes CASSPRGVDEKLFF.

The CDR3 DNA is TGTGCCAGCAGTTACTCGAAAGGGGGGAACTACGAGCAGTACTTC. This encodes CASSYSKGGNYEQYF. This chain connects TRBV6-6 to TRBJ2-7; D tentatively fits TRBD1 or TRBD2 (6 bases each). Germline V gene lookup returns CDR1 MNHNY and CDR2 SVGAGI (reference sequence). V dropped 0 bases and J dropped 3 bases, with 12 bases sitting between them. CDR3 length: 15 amino acids.

In this sample, this clonotype turned up a few times. The chain uses TRBV4-1 and TRBJ1-2; D might be TRBD1 (5 bases). Looked up from germline, CDR1 is MGHRA and CDR2 is YSYEKL. V lost 0 bases to trimming and J lost 0 bases, with 8 bases between them. CDR3 length: 15 residues. As DNA, the CDR3 is TGCGCCAGCAGCCAAGACGGGGCCGCTAACTATGGCTACACCTTC. Its translation is CASSQDGAANYGYTF.

Ten or more counts support this clonotype. The chain combines TRBV29-1 with TRBJ2-3, with D perhaps TRBD1 (7 bases). CDR1 and CDR2 from the germline V gene are SQVTM and ANQGSEA. The CDR3 has 16 amino acids. V was trimmed by 0 bases and J by 1 base, leaving 14 bases between them. The CDR3 loop reads CSVEDRGTAGTDTQYF. The CDR3 DNA follows: TGCAGCGTTGAAGATCGGGGGACAGCGGGCACAGATACGCAGTATTTT.

The gene calls are TRBV20-1 and TRBJ1-1; D ambiguous. This CDR3 contains 15 residues. Germline lookup yields CDR1 DFQATT and CDR2 SNEGSKA (reference sequence). Trimming took off 5 bases at V and 0 bases at J, with 16 bases between the two ends. This chain's CDR3 is CSAQVGISMNTEAFF. In nucleotides, the CDR3 is TGCAGTGCTCAGGTGGGGATCTCCATGAACACTGAAGCTTTCTTT.

This clonotype was counted only a few times. This chain links TRBV7-2 with TRBJ1-5; no clear D. CDR3 length: 16 residues. From germline, CDR1 is SGHTA and CDR2 FQGNSA. The V end lost 1 base, the J end lost 0 bases, and 10 bases lay between the germline ends. CDR3 residues: CASSLDGGNSNQPQHF. DNA of the CDR3: TGTGCCAGCAGCTTAGATGGCGGAAATAGCAATCAGCCCCAGCATTTT.

This clonotype was found a few times. V gene TRBV6-5 combines with J gene TRBJ1-4, with 7 bases fitting TRBD1. Germline values: CDR1 MNHEY, CDR2 SVGAGI. The CDR3 spans 15 residues. V was pared by 1 base and J by 8 bases, with 7 bases of the junction left unmatched. The CDR3 nucleotides read TGTGCCAGCAGTTACTTTAGAGGGGGCAGGGAAAAACTGTTTTTT. Protein product: CASSYFRGGREKLFF.